These 25 T cell receptor beta chains share one sample of origin, sequenced in a study of immune characterization of retroperitoneal liposarcoma. In TCRdb, the PCR reads were re-called with MiXCR into one record per CDR3 protein. The data show about 3,100 distinct CDR3 sequences, approximately 49% seen once. Sequencing input: tumor tissue. The receptors shown here come from a male donor with retroperitoneal liposarcoma.

The chain couples TRBV6-1 to TRBJ2-5; TRBD2 is a possible D gene (5 bases). V lost 4 bases to trimming and J lost 1 base, with 7 bases between them. The CDR3 extends over 13 amino acids. Germline CDR1 MNHNS, CDR2 SASEGT. The CDR3 nucleotides are TGTGCCAGCAGTGGCGGGCCCCAAGAGACCCAGTACTTC. Residues: CASSGGPQETQYF.

The chain is built from TRBV6-6 and TRBJ2-5, with 8 bases lining up with TRBD2. The CDR3 covers 15 residues. Germline V gene sequence: CDR1 MNHNY, CDR2 SVGAGI (reference sequence). The trim removed 0 bases at V and 8 bases at J, leaving 8 bases unmatched. Written as DNA, the CDR3 is TGTGCCAGCAGTTACTCGGGTCGGGAGGGCAACACCCAGTACTTC. Its protein is CASSYSGREGNTQYF.

The chain recombines TRBV14 with TRBJ2-5, with TRBD2 as a possible D gene (6 bases). V lost 1 base and J 3 bases, leaving 15 bases between the germline ends. The germline V gene encodes CDR1 SGHDN and CDR2 FVKESK. The CDR3 is 16 residues long. The CDR3 nucleotides read TGTGCCAGCAGCCAAGGTCGCGGGATCACGGAAGAGACCCAGTACTTC. Its translation is CASSQGRGITEETQYF.

The chain combines TRBV6-1 with TRBJ2-1, with D perhaps matching TRBD2 (5 bases). Germline V lookup: CDR1 MNHNS, CDR2 SASEGT. Trimming took 4 bases from V and 6 from J, leaving 13 bases between them. CDR3 length: 14 amino acids. DNA of the CDR3: TGTGCCAGCAGTGGCAGTATGGAGGCCAATGAGCAGTTCTTC. It codes for CASSGSMEANEQFF.

The V and J genes are TRBV7-2 and TRBJ2-3; 10 bases line up with TRBD2. Germline assignment: CDR1 SGHTA and CDR2 FQGNSA. This CDR3 is built from 16 residues. With 2 bases clipped from V and 1 base from J, the junction kept 3 bases outside the gene matches. The CDR3: CASSLYLAGGTDTQYF. CDR3 DNA sequence: TGTGCCAGCAGCTTATATCTAGCGGGGGGCACAGATACGCAGTATTTT.

The chain has TRBV6-1 and TRBJ2-1; D may be TRBD2 (5 bases). V was pared by 5 bases and J by 10 bases, with 21 bases between. This CDR3 contains 15 residues. Germline values: CDR1 MNHNS, CDR2 SASEGT. The CDR3 DNA reads TGTGCCAGCAGTAAAACCGGGATAATAGACTACGAGCAGTTCTTC. Its protein product is CASSKTGIIDYEQFF.

Notes on this clonotype: The CDR3 carries no conserved terminal phenylalanine or tryptophan, so it likely arises from a read error. V gene TRBV7-2 combines with J gene TRBJ2-1; no clear D gene. The CDR3 sequence is 13 residues long. V was trimmed by 5 bases and J by 7 bases, leaving 12 bases between them. Germline V gives CDR1 SGHTA, CDR2 FQGNSA. The CDR3 sequence: CASSPPEWNEQFV. The CDR3 nucleotides are TGTGCCAGCAGCCCGCCAGAGTGGAATGAGCAGTTCGTC.

The chain uses TRBV6-1 and TRBJ2-1, with D perhaps matching TRBD1 (7 bases). CDR3 length: 12 amino acids. With 8 bases removed from V and 12 bases from J, the gap between germline ends came to 17 bases. Germline V gene lookup returns CDR1 MNHNS and CDR2 SASEGT. CDR3 DNA sequence: TGTGCCAGCTGGTCTACGGGGGACAGGCAGTTCTTC. Protein sequence: CASWSTGDRQFF.

This rearrangement joins TRBV6-1 to TRBJ2-7, with 7 bases that match TRBD2. V lost 7 bases, J lost 0 bases, and 9 bases stayed unmatched. CDR1 and CDR2 (germline): MNHNS, SASEGT. The CDR3 sequence is 15 residues long. CDR3 sequence: CASMGGDLFSYEQYF. The CDR3 bases are TGTGCCAGCATGGGGGGGGACCTTTTCTCCTACGAGCAGTACTTC.

The gene calls are TRBV6-1 and TRBJ2-1, with TRBD2 identical over 10 bases. Germline values: CDR1 MNHNS, CDR2 SASEGT. CDR3 length equals 16 residues. V shed 4 bases, J shed 2 bases, and the junction held 5 bases outside the gene matches. CDR3 residues: CASSATTSGAYNEQFF. DNA of the CDR3: TGTGCCAGCAGTGCCACTACTAGCGGGGCCTACAATGAGCAGTTCTTC.

This clonotype was seen more than once but under ten times. Just one base apart from a much larger clone, this may be a read error. The rearrangement links TRBV7-8 to TRBJ2-1; TRBD2 agrees at 10 bases. J gave up 10 bases and V 4 bases, and 7 bases lay outside the gene matches. Germline V gene sequence: CDR1 SGHVS, CDR2 FQNEAQ. The CDR3 totals 14 residues. The CDR3 region is CASSSGTSVYEQFF. The DNA for the CDR3 is TGTGCCAGCAGCTCCGGGACTAGCGTCTACGAGCAGTTCTTC.

V is TRBV6-1 and J is TRBJ2-1; D is uncertain. In germline, CDR1 is MNHNS, CDR2 SASEGT. V lost 3 bases and J 8 bases, leaving 11 bases between the germline ends. The CDR3 sequence is 13 residues long. The CDR3 region is CASSEERSDEQFF. Written as DNA, the CDR3 is TGTGCCAGCAGTGAGGAGAGGTCCGATGAGCAGTTCTTC.

CDR3 nucleotide sequence: TGTGCCAGCAGTTACTCGAGGGGTCAGCCCCAGCATTTT. Translation: CASSYSRGQPQHF. The rearrangement links TRBV6-6 to TRBJ1-5; D might be TRBD1 (5 bases). The V and J ends lost 0 bases and 6 bases respectively, with 6 bases between them. The germline gives CDR1 MNHNY, CDR2 SVGAGI (reference sequence). The length of the CDR3 is 13 residues.

The rearrangement uses TRBV6-6 and TRBJ2-1, with D unclear. The germline gives CDR1 MNHNY, CDR2 SVGAGI (reference sequence). The ends were cut back, 0 bases at V and 13 bases at J, with 19 bases in the middle. The CDR3 totals 15 residues. CDR3: CASSYSGRFQETQFF. The CDR3 DNA follows: TGTGCCAGCAGTTACTCTGGCCGATTCCAAGAGACCCAGTTCTTC.

The rearrangement joins TRBV6-8 to TRBJ2-1; D unresolved. Trimming stripped 5 bases from V and 5 bases from J, with 16 bases between. CDR3 length: 15 amino acids. Germline assignment: CDR1 MNHGY and CDR2 SAAAGT. CDR3 residues: CASSVREGLNNEQFF. The DNA for the CDR3 is TGTGCCAGCAGTGTACGTGAAGGCCTAAACAATGAGCAGTTCTTC.

The chain combines TRBV12-3 or TRBV12-4 with TRBJ2-1; D gene ambiguous. CDR3 length equals 14 residues. V lost 3 bases to trimming and J lost 5 bases, with 11 bases between them. CDR3: CASSFGANNNEQFF. As DNA, the CDR3 is TGTGCCAGCAGTTTCGGAGCGAACAACAATGAGCAGTTCTTC.

The genes are TRBV12-3 or TRBV12-4 and TRBJ2-1; TRBD2 matches 9 bases. There are 13 residues in the CDR3. Trimming removed 8 bases from V and 9 bases from J; junction bases left unmatched: 8. The CDR3 DNA sequence: TGTGCCAGCTCACCGGGACTAGCTTCTGAGCAGTTCTTC. Translating it yields CASSPGLASEQFF.

The chain combines TRBV11-1 with TRBJ2-4; 9 positions agree with TRBD1. The CDR3 contains 16 residues. Germline trimming cut 5 bases from V and 4 bases from J; bases unmatched to any gene: 9. Germline lookup yields CDR1 SGHAT and CDR2 FQDESV (reference sequence). Written as DNA, the CDR3 is TGTGCCAGCAGCACCAGTCATGGGACAGGGAAAAACATTCAGTACTTC. Protein product: CASSTSHGTGKNIQYF. The full variable domain, rest sourced from reference TRBV11-1 and TRBJ2-4, is EAEVAQSPRYKITEKSQAVAFWCDPISGHATLYWYRQILGQGPELLVQFQDESVVDDSQLPKDRFSAERLKGVDSTLKIQPAELGDSAMYLCASSTSHGTGKNIQYFGAGTRLSVL.

This chain links TRBV7-9 with TRBJ1-1; D remains ambiguous. CDR1 is SEHNR, CDR2 FQNEAQ, per germline (reference sequence). Trimming left V 6 bases short and J 4 bases short, with 9 bases between. The CDR3 covers 12 residues. CDR3 region: CASRVMGTEAFF. CDR3 DNA: TGTGCCAGCAGGGTTATGGGCACTGAAGCTTTCTTT.

This chain joins TRBV7-2 and TRBJ2-1; 10 positions agree with TRBD2. The end of the DNA fits TRBJ2-5 better, so the J call may be wrong. Germline-derived CDR1 and CDR2 are SGHTA and FQGNSA. The CDR3 contains 14 residues. This CDR3 reads CASSSSGSRETQYF. In DNA form, the CDR3 reads TGTGCCAGCAGCTCTAGCGGGAGCAGAGAGACCCAGTACTTC.

The chain links TRBV6-6 to TRBJ2-3; 7 nucleotides agree with TRBD1. The CDR3 runs 16 residues. The germline V gene has CDR1 MNHNY and CDR2 SVGAGI (reference sequence). V shed 2 bases and J 2 bases; nucleotides not matched to a gene: 7. For the CDR3, the DNA is TGTGCCAGCAGTTACAGACCGGGACAGCCCACAGATACGCAGTATTTT. This codes for CASSYRPGQPTDTQYF.

V usage is TRBV11-2 and J usage is TRBJ2-3; a possible D gene is TRBD1 (8 bases). The length of the CDR3 is 18 residues. The V end lost 2 bases, the J end lost 3 bases, and 21 bases lay between the germline ends. Germline V gives CDR1 SGHAT, CDR2 FQNNGV. The CDR3: CASSLLGQGVAGTDTQYF. For the CDR3, the DNA is TGTGCCAGCAGCTTACTTGGACAGGGAGTAGCGGGTACAGATACGCAGTATTTT.

This clonotype has only a few counts. CDR3 in amino acids: CASSYLDDSSYNEQFF. CDR3 sequence (DNA): TGTGCCAGCAGTTACCTAGATGACAGTTCCTACAATGAGCAGTTCTTC. The chain uses TRBV6-5 and TRBJ2-1; tentatively, D is TRBD1 (5 bases). In germline, CDR1 is MNHEY, CDR2 SVGAGI. The CDR3 consists of 16 residues. Trimming left V 2 bases short and J 1 base short, with 12 bases between.

In its sample, this clonotype is medium-sized. The CDR3 here is CASSDLLGSSTDTQYF. Written as DNA, the CDR3 is TGTGCCAGCAGTGACCTCCTGGGATCTAGCACAGATACGCAGTATTTT. This chain joins TRBV6-1 and TRBJ2-3; no reliable D call. Between the trimmed V and J ends, which lost 3 bases and 0 bases, there was a span of 13 bases. This CDR3 region has 16 residues. Germline V gene sequence: CDR1 MNHNS, CDR2 SASEGT.

Sample share makes this clonotype medium-sized. This chain joins TRBV7-8 and TRBJ2-1; D unresolved. The CDR3 is made up of 16 amino acids. Germline V gene data show CDR1 as SGHVS and CDR2 as FQNEAQ. Deletions cut 4 bases from V and 0 bases from J, with 13 bases between. The CDR3 sequence is CASSSSRFVSYNEQFF. CDR3 coding DNA: TGTGCCAGCAGCTCAAGCCGCTTTGTCTCCTACAATGAGCAGTTCTTC.